A single sample gave rise to the 21 T cell receptor beta chains below, sequenced in a study of T cells in Graves' hyperthyroidism and ophthalmopathy. TCR beta CDR3 region amplification was performed from RNA transcripts. First-round RT-PCR of the TCR CDR3 relied on the HTBI primer set. TCRdb reprocessed the multiplex PCR reads with MiXCR, giving one entry per CDR3 protein. The sample yields around 540,000 distinct CDR3 sequences, more than 15% seen once. The sequenced material came from blood. These receptor sequences come from a woman aged 25 to 45 with Graves' ophthalmopathy.

This clonotype has ten or more counts. The J gene is TRBJ2-2, the V gene TRBV18; 9 bases map to TRBD1. The trim removed 3 bases at V and 3 bases at J, leaving 2 bases unmatched. From germline, CDR1 is KGHSH and CDR2 LQKENI. This CDR3 has 15 residues. CDR3 loop: CASSPRTGDTGELFF. The CDR3 bases are TGTGCCAGCTCACCTCGGACAGGGGACACCGGGGAGCTGTTTTTT.

This clonotype was recorded a few times. V gene TRBV4-1 combines with J gene TRBJ2-7; D gene unclear. This CDR3 region has 14 residues. From germline, CDR1 is MGHRA and CDR2 YSYEKL. The ends were cut back, 1 base at V and 3 bases at J, with 10 bases in the middle. The CDR3 sequence is CASSQAESGYEQYF. Written as DNA, the CDR3 is TGCGCCAGCAGCCAAGCGGAGTCGGGCTACGAGCAGTACTTC.

The chain uses TRBV13 and TRBJ1-1, with D possibly TRBD1 on 5 matching bases. There are 14 residues in the CDR3. Deletions cut 6 bases from V and 6 bases from J, with 17 bases between. Germline loops: CDR1 PRHDT, CDR2 FYEKMQ (reference sequence). CDR3 nucleotide sequence: TGTGCCAGCAGGAGGGGTGTGGGTAAGGCTGAAGCTTTCTTT. It yields the protein CASRRGVGKAEAFF.

This clonotype appeared many times. The V gene is TRBV30, the J gene TRBJ2-7; TRBD2 aligns across 7 bases. With 1 base clipped from V and 6 bases from J, the junction kept 9 bases outside the gene matches. Germline V gene sequence: CDR1 GTSNPN, CDR2 SVGIG (reference sequence). This CDR3 has 14 amino acids. This CDR3 reads CAWSETSAISEQYF. The CDR3 nucleotides read TGTGCCTGGAGTGAAACTAGCGCCATCAGCGAGCAGTACTTC.

This clonotype was seen only a few times. V gene TRBV7-9 combines with J gene TRBJ2-1, with D maybe TRBD1 (6 bases). The CDR3 length is 14 residues. Germline CDR1 SEHNR, CDR2 FQNEAQ (reference sequence). The V end was cut by 5 bases, the J end by 4 bases, with 12 bases between. The CDR3 DNA is TGTGCCAGCAGCCCGACAGGTTTGTACAATGAGCAGTTCTTC. Its protein product is CASSPTGLYNEQFF.

The chain is built from TRBV28 and TRBJ2-4; 7 nucleotides align to TRBD1. Germline lookup yields CDR1 MDHEN and CDR2 SYDVKM. This CDR3 is built from 11 residues. V was clipped by 8 bases and J by 6 bases; unmatched bases: 1. CDR3 coding DNA: TGTGCCAGCGGGGACAGAAACATTCAGTACTTC. This codes for CASGDRNIQYF.

This clonotype was picked up a small number of times. The DNA for the CDR3 is TGTGCCAGCAGCCCCATCGCAGGGGAAGGCTCACCCCTCCACTTT. It is translated as CASSPIAGEGSPLHF. The chain links TRBV5-5 to TRBJ1-6; perhaps TRBD1 as D (6 bases). Germline assignment: CDR1 SGHKS and CDR2 YYEKEE (reference sequence). Deletions cut 4 bases from V and 10 bases from J, with 18 bases between. The CDR3 consists of 15 residues.

This chain links TRBV14 with TRBJ2-1; 7 bases fit TRBD2. Looked up from germline, CDR1 is SGHDN and CDR2 is FVKESK. The CDR3 runs 18 residues. V lost 5 bases to trimming and J lost 3 bases; unmatched junction nucleotides: 16. DNA of the CDR3: TGTGCCAGCAGCTTACTTCTAGCCGCGGGAGCTGACTACAATGAGCAGTTCTTC. Amino acids: CASSLLLAAGADYNEQFF. Together with reference TRBV14 and TRBJ2-1, the CDR3 gives the full variable domain: EAGVTQFPSHSVIEKGQTVTLRCDPISGHDNLYWYRRVMGKEIKFLLHFVKESKQDESGMPNNRFLAERTGGTYSTLKVQPAELEDSGVYFCASSLLLAAGADYNEQFFGPGTRLTVL.

The chain employs TRBV20-1 and TRBJ2-7, with 7 positions matching TRBD2. Germline V CDR1 and CDR2: DFQATT, SNEGSKA (reference sequence). V was pared by 1 base and J by 3 bases, with 15 bases of the junction left unmatched. CDR3 length: 17 residues. CDR3 coding DNA: TGCAGTGCTAGAGTAGACAGCGGGACCTTAAAAGACTACGAGCAGTACTTC. Protein sequence: CSARVDSGTLKDYEQYF.

This clonotype was detected only a few times. V is TRBV24-1 and J is TRBJ2-2; 8 positions match TRBD1. CDR3 length: 18 amino acids. The germline V gene encodes CDR1 KGHDR and CDR2 SFDVKD. The J segment lost 0 bases and the V segment lost 0 bases, leaving 5 bases of the junction unmatched. CDR3 sequence: CATSDLSRDRPNTGELFF. The CDR3 DNA reads TGTGCCACCAGTGATTTGTCTAGGGACAGGCCGAACACCGGGGAGCTGTTTTTT.

This clonotype was detected ten times or more. The V and J genes are TRBV4-3 and TRBJ2-7; 7 nucleotides match TRBD2. CDR1 and CDR2 from the germline V gene are LGHNA and YSLEER. V was clipped by 2 bases and J by 7 bases; unmatched bases: 8. The CDR3 is made up of 14 amino acids. CDR3 bases: TGCGCCAGCAGCCAATCAACGAACGGGAGGGAGCAGTACTTC. Protein sequence: CASSQSTNGREQYF.

The rearrangement links TRBV12-3 or TRBV12-4 to TRBJ2-2, with TRBD2 identical over 7 bases. V was clipped by 5 bases and J by 5 bases; unmatched bases: 5. The CDR3 extends over 14 amino acids. The DNA of the CDR3 is TGTGCCAGCAGTACGATGCGGGAGACCGGGGAGCTGTTTTTT. Translating it yields CASSTMRETGELFF.

This clonotype has only a few counts. This sequence joins TRBV27 and TRBJ2-5; the D gene is possibly TRBD2 (6 bases). From germline, CDR1 is MNHEY and CDR2 SMNVEV (reference sequence). The CDR3 loop spans 15 amino acids. The V and J ends lost 4 bases and 5 bases respectively, with 17 bases between them. The CDR3 DNA reads TGTGCCAGCAGTTGGACTTTGGGAGGTTTGGAGACCCAGTACTTC. Its protein product is CASSWTLGGLETQYF.

V usage is TRBV11-2 and J usage is TRBJ2-7; D is undetermined. Germline V gives CDR1 SGHAT, CDR2 FQNNGV. V was clipped by 0 bases and J by 4 bases, with 13 bases between them. The CDR3 is made up of 15 amino acids. In DNA, the CDR3 is TGTGCCAGCAGCTTAGACCGGCCAAGATCTTACGAGCAGTACTTC. This gives the protein CASSLDRPRSYEQYF.

This clonotype showed up many times. The J gene is TRBJ2-5, the V gene TRBV27; 7 nucleotides agree with TRBD1. The length of the CDR3 is 14 residues. The germline V gene has CDR1 MNHEY and CDR2 SMNVEV (reference sequence). The junction had 8 bases not matched to a gene; V was cut back by 5 bases and J by 5 bases. The DNA of the CDR3 is TGTGCCAGCAGTAAACAGGGGTGGGAGGAGACCCAGTACTTC. Protein: CASSKQGWEETQYF.

This clonotype showed up many times. V is TRBV20-1 and J is TRBJ2-5, with unresolved D. Germline V CDR1 and CDR2: DFQATT, SNEGSKA (reference sequence). V was pared by 3 bases and J by 5 bases, with 4 bases between. This CDR3 spans 10 amino acids. As DNA, the CDR3 is TGCAGTGCTAGGTTGGAGACCCAGTACTTC. Encoded protein: CSARLETQYF.

This clonotype showed up many times. The V and J genes are TRBV27 and TRBJ2-7; D remains ambiguous. CDR3 length: 14 residues. The V gene's germline CDR1 is MNHEY and CDR2 SMNVEV (reference sequence). V gave up 6 bases and J gave up 2 bases, with 14 bases separating them. The CDR3 DNA is TGTGCCAGCAGCATCCACGGAAAGGCCTACGAGCAGTACTTC. Its translation: CASSIHGKAYEQYF.

This chain uses TRBV7-3 with TRBJ2-2, with D uncertain. Trimming took 3 bases from V and 2 from J, leaving 10 bases between them. The CDR3 sequence is 15 residues long. In germline, CDR1 is SGHTA, CDR2 FQGTGA. CDR3 in amino acids: CASSFGNSNTGELFF. Here the CDR3 DNA reads TGTGCCAGCAGCTTCGGCAACTCAAACACCGGGGAGCTGTTTTTT.

This clonotype occurred many times. The chain uses TRBV12-3 or TRBV12-4 and TRBJ2-1; no definite D call. V gave up 7 bases and J gave up 0 bases, with 19 bases separating them. The length of the CDR3 is 17 residues. In DNA, the CDR3 is TGTGCCAGCAAGTTAAGGAATAGCCCCAGCTCCTACAATGAGCAGTTCTTC. This encodes CASKLRNSPSSYNEQFF.

In its sample, this clonotype was seen a few times. This chain uses TRBV20-1 with TRBJ2-5, with D tentatively TRBD1 (6 bases). Germline-derived CDR1 and CDR2 are DFQATT and SNEGSKA (reference sequence). V lost 6 bases to trimming and J lost 2 bases, with 16 bases between them. This CDR3 contains 14 residues. In DNA form, the CDR3 reads TGCAGTGCGACCCACGGGACATCGCAAGAGACCCAGTACTTC. This gives the protein CSATHGTSQETQYF.

This clonotype has more than one count but fewer than ten. V and J are TRBV19 and TRBJ2-7; TRBD2 aligns across 7 bases. This CDR3 region has 14 residues. The junction had 8 bases not matched to a gene; V was cut back by 5 bases and J by 4 bases. CDR1 LNHDA and CDR2 SQIVND come from the germline V gene (reference sequence). CDR3 in DNA: TGTGCCAGTAGTGGGTCGCGGGACTATTACGAGCAGTACTTC. Translating it yields CASSGSRDYYEQYF. Combining the CDR3 with reference TRBV19 and TRBJ2-7 gives the whole variable domain DGGITQSPKYLFRKEGQNVTLSCEQNLNHDAMYWYRQDPGQGLRLIYYSQIVNDFQKGDIAEGYSVSREKKESFPLTVTSAQKNPTAFYLCASSGSRDYYEQYFGPGTRLTVT.